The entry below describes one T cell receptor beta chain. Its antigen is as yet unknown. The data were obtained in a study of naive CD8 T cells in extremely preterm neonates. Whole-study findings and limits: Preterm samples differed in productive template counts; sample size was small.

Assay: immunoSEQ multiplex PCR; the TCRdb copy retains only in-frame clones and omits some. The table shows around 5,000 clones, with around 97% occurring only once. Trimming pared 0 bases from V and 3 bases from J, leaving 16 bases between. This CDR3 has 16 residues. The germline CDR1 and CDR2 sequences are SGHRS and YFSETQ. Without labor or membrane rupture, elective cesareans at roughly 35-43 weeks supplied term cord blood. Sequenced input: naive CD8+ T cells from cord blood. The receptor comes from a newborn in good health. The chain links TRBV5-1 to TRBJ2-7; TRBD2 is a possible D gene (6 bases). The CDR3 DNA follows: TGCGCCAGCAGCTTGGGCCAGGGAGGAAATAACTACGAGCAGTACTTC. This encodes CASSLGQGGNNYEQYF. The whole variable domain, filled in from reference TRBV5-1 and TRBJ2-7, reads KAGVTQTPRYLIKTRGQQVTLSCSPISGHRSVSWYQQTPGQGLQFLFEYFSETQRNKGNFPGRFSGRQFSNSRSEMNVSTLELGDSALYLCASSLGQGGNNYEQYFGPGTRLTVT.